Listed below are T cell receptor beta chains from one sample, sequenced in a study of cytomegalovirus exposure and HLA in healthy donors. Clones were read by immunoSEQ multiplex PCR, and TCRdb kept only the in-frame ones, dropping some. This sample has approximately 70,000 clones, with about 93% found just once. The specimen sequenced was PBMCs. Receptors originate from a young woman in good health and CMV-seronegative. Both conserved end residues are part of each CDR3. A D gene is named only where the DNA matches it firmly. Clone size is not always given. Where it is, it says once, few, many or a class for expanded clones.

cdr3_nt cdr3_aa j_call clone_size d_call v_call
TGTGCCAGCAGGACGCCCCATGAGGGTGGGGGGGCAGATCAGCCCCAGCATTTT CASRTPHEGGGADQPQHF TRBJ1-5 - - TRBV2
TGTGCCAGCAGTTTGGGCAGGCGAACCCAAGAGACCCAGTACTTC CASSLGRRTQETQYF TRBJ2-5 - - TRBV28
TGTGCCAGCAGAGGGACAGGGCGAAACACTGAAGCTTTCTTT CASRGTGRNTEAFF TRBJ1-1 - TRBD1 TRBV6-4
TGTGCCAGCAGCCGATCGGGGGAGGCCATAGGGGCCCAGTACTTC CASSRSGEAIGAQYF TRBJ2-5 - - TRBV28
TGCGCCAGCAGCTTTCTGGTAGGGGGGGCGTATGGCTACACCTTC CASSFLVGGAYGYTF TRBJ1-2 - - TRBV5-1
TGTGCCAGCAGTTTGTTGATTAGTCAGCCCCAGCATTTT CASSLLISQPQHF TRBJ1-5 - - TRBV28
TGTGCCAGCAGCTCACAGGGGTACTATGGCTACACCTTC CASSSQGYYGYTF TRBJ1-2 - TRBD1 TRBV7-2
TGTGCCAGTACCCCGAACATACAGGCCCTTAGCACAGATACGCAGTATTTT CASTPNIQALSTDTQYF TRBJ2-3 - - TRBV19
TGCGCCAGCAGTTGGGGAGGTTCTGGTGGCTACACCTTC CASSWGGSGGYTF TRBJ1-2 - - TRBV5-1
TGTGCCAGCAGTTTGCGCGGACAGCTTTCCTACGAGCAGTACTTC CASSLRGQLSYEQYF TRBJ2-7 - - TRBV27
TGTGCCAGCAGTGAACAGGGGGCACTCCACTCTGGAAACACCATATATTTT CASSEQGALHSGNTIYF TRBJ1-3 - TRBD1 TRBV6-1
TGTGCCAGCAGTTTTGGGGGGGATACGCAGTATTTT CASSFGGDTQYF TRBJ2-3 - - TRBV27
TGCGCCAGACCGGGACAGTTTACTTCTCATGAAAAACTGTTTTTT CARPGQFTSHEKLFF TRBJ1-4 - TRBD1 TRBV10-1
TGTGCCAGTTCCCCTCGGGTAGCGGGGCACCAAGAGACCCAGTACTTC CASSPRVAGHQETQYF TRBJ2-5 - TRBD2 TRBV19
TGCGCCAGCAGCCAAGTCCTCGGGGTGCAGACCCAGTACTTC CASSQVLGVQTQYF TRBJ2-5 - - TRBV4-1
TGTGCCAGCAGCTTAGTAAGAGGCGCAGGAAACACCATATATTTT CASSLVRGAGNTIYF TRBJ1-3 once - TRBV7-2
TGTGCCAGCAGTTTCGGACAGCGCAACACTGAAGCTTTCTTT CASSFGQRNTEAFF TRBJ1-1 once - TRBV27
TGCGCCAGCAGCCAAGATCGTAGGGGCACGGAGACCCAGTACTTC CASSQDRRGTETQYF TRBJ2-5 - - TRBV4-1
TGTGCCACCAGCAGATCCACAGGGTCCGAGCAGTACTTC CATSRSTGSEQYF TRBJ2-7 - - TRBV15
TGTGCCAGCAGCGTAGATGGGGCGATTTTTGTCTATGGCTACACCTTC CASSVDGAIFVYGYTF TRBJ1-2 - - TRBV9
TGCAGTGCTTTGAACAACTACGAGCAGTACTTC CSALNNYEQYF TRBJ2-7 - - TRBV20-1
TGTGCCAGCAGCCGACACAGACAGGGTGTTAACTACGAGCAGTACTTC CASSRHRQGVNYEQYF TRBJ2-7 - - TRBV21-1
TGTGCCAGCAGCCAGGGGCTAAGCACAGATACGCAGTATTTT CASSQGLSTDTQYF TRBJ2-3 - - TRBV7-3
TGCGCCAGCAGCTTGGGTTATCAGCGGGAGACTGTCTATGAGCAGTTCTTC CASSLGYQRETVYEQFF TRBJ2-1 - TRBD2 TRBV5-1
TGTGCCAGCAGTTTATCGTATGCAGGGGGCTATCCCCAGCATTTT CASSLSYAGGYPQHF TRBJ1-5 once TRBD1 TRBV27
TGCGCCAGCAGCCAAGGTCCGGGCGAGGGCTCCTACAATGAGCAGTTCTTC CASSQGPGEGSYNEQFF TRBJ2-1 few - TRBV4-1
TGTGCCACCAGCAGAGAGGGAGCGGGGGGGCCCTTGGAGACCCAGTACTTC CATSREGAGGPLETQYF TRBJ2-5 - TRBD2 TRBV15
TGTGCCAGCGGGGGGCAGGGGGCTTACAATGAGCAGTTCTTC CASGGQGAYNEQFF TRBJ2-1 - TRBD1 TRBV6-1
TGTGCCAGCAGCTACAGCGGGGAAGAGACCCAGTACTTC CASSYSGEETQYF TRBJ2-5 - TRBD2 TRBV7-9
TGTGCCAGCAGCGTAGAGGACAGCTCCTATAATTCACCCCTCCACTTT CASSVEDSSYNSPLHF TRBJ1-6 - - TRBV9
TGTGCCAGCTCACCACGAGGAGCGAATGAAAAACTGTTTTTT CASSPRGANEKLFF TRBJ1-4 - - TRBV18
TGTGCCACCAGCAGAGATACAAGCGGGGGTTACGAGCAGTACTTC CATSRDTSGGYEQYF TRBJ2-7 few TRBD2 TRBV15
TGCAGCGTTGAAAGAGGGGGCTATGGCTACACCTTC CSVERGGYGYTF TRBJ1-2 - - TRBV29-1
TGTGCCTGGAGTACAGGGATGGGCAATCAGCCCCAGCATTTT CAWSTGMGNQPQHF TRBJ1-5 - - TRBV30
TGTGCCAGCTCTCGAAACAGGGCAACTAATGAAAAACTGTTTTTT CASSRNRATNEKLFF TRBJ1-4 - - TRBV18
TGTGCCTGGAGTGTAAATCTGTTAGCAAATTCACCCCTCCACTTT CAWSVNLLANSPLHF TRBJ1-6 - - TRBV30
TGTGCCAGCAGCTGGAGGGAACAGACTAACACTGAAGCTTTCTTT CASSWREQTNTEAFF TRBJ1-1 - - TRBV5-5
TGTGCCAGCAAGGAGGGGACCGAAGCCTACGAGCAGTACTTC CASKEGTEAYEQYF TRBJ2-7 - - TRBV2
TGTGCCAGCAGTTACGCCACAGATTATGGCTACACCTTC CASSYATDYGYTF TRBJ1-2 once - TRBV6-5
TGTGCCAGCAGTTACCGTGACAGGGGAGTATACGAGCAGTACTTC CASSYRDRGVYEQYF TRBJ2-7 - TRBD1 TRBV6-5
TGTGCCAGCAGCGTAGGATCGGGGGGCTATGGCTACACCTTC CASSVGSGGYGYTF TRBJ1-2 - - TRBV9
TGTGCCAGCAGCCAGCGACTGAGCGGGGGCGGTGAGCAGTTCTTC CASSQRLSGGGEQFF TRBJ2-1 - TRBD2 TRBV7-2
TGTGCCAGCAGTTTATTTCGAGGTCCCTATAGCAATCAGCCCCAGCATTTT CASSLFRGPYSNQPQHF TRBJ1-5 once - TRBV27
TGTGCCAGAGCGAGCCCCTACCGGGGGGGCCATGATGAGCAGTTCTTC CARASPYRGGHDEQFF TRBJ2-1 - TRBD2 TRBV28
TGTGCCAGCAATCCAGACAGCCCTAATCAGCCCCAGCATTTT CASNPDSPNQPQHF TRBJ1-5 - - TRBV2
TGTGCCTGGAGTGTATACACCGGGTACTACGAGCAGTACTTC CAWSVYTGYYEQYF TRBJ2-7 - - TRBV30
TGTGCCAGCTCCGGACAGGGTACTCAGCCCCAGCATTTT CASSGQGTQPQHF TRBJ1-5 - TRBD1 TRBV18
TGCGCCAGCAGCCGGTTGACAGGGAATAATGAAAAACTGTTTTTT CASSRLTGNNEKLFF TRBJ1-4 - TRBD1 TRBV4-3
TGTGCCAGCAGCGTGGGGACAGGGTTGTCCTATGGCTACACCTTC CASSVGTGLSYGYTF TRBJ1-2 once TRBD1 TRBV9
TGCGCCAGCAGTCCGTCTTTCCCTGAGATTATCCCCCCCTATGGCTACACCTTC CASSPSFPEIIPPYGYTF TRBJ1-2 - - TRBV23-1
TGTGCCAGCAGTTTGCAAGGGGGCGGCTATGGCTACACCTTC CASSLQGGGYGYTF TRBJ1-2 - TRBD1 TRBV28
TGTGCCAGCAGCGTAGACGGCAGGATCGGGGAGCTGTTTTTT CASSVDGRIGELFF TRBJ2-2 - - TRBV9
TGTGCCAGCAGCTTCGAACAGTGGACAGGGTTTAGGGGCAATCAGCCCCAGCATTTT CASSFEQWTGFRGNQPQHF TRBJ1-5 - TRBD1 TRBV7-8
TGTGCTAGTGGTTTGTCGGGAGATGAGCAGTTCTTC CASGLSGDEQFF TRBJ2-1 - - TRBV12-5
TGTGCCAGATCCGGACAGGGTTTCTGGAGCTCTGGGGCCAACGTCCTGACTTTC CARSGQGFWSSGANVLTF TRBJ2-6 - TRBD1 TRBV2
TGTGCCAGCAGCCCCGGCGGGGCCGGGTGGCAGCCCCAGCATTTT CASSPGGAGWQPQHF TRBJ1-5 - - TRBV11-2
TGCGCCAGCAGGGAGAGGGAGAATCTCCCCACAGATACGCAGTATTTT CASRERENLPTDTQYF TRBJ2-3 - - TRBV4-1
TGTGCCTGGAGGGGGTGGGGGAGGGCCACTGAAGCTTTCTTT CAWRGWGRATEAFF TRBJ1-1 once - TRBV30
TGTGCCAGCAGTGCATCTAGCGGGGGGGCCCGTGAGCAGTTCTTC CASSASSGGAREQFF TRBJ2-1 - TRBD2 TRBV2
TGTGCCAGCGGAAACGGACACACAGATACGCAGTATTTT CASGNGHTDTQYF TRBJ2-3 few - TRBV6-4